The rows below give T cell receptor beta chains drawn from one sample of a study of shared clonotypes between healthy human individuals. The data were produced by immunoSEQ multiplex PCR, yet TCRdb's version contains in-frame clones alone and is incomplete. Of about 2 million clones listed, roughly 94% were seen once; the top ten hold more than 0.9%. Sequenced material: naive CD8+ T cells sorted from blood. Receptor source: a man between 18 and 35 years old in good health. The CDR3 runs from the conserved cysteine through the conserved F or W. A D gene is named only where the DNA matches it firmly. Expanded clones get a size class; other rows say once, few or many, or leave the size out.

size	J	V	D	DNA	CDR3
.	TRBJ1-5	TRBV2	.	TGTGCCAGCAGTGAAGCAAACCAGGGGATTTATAGCAATCAGCCCCAGCATTTT	CASSEANQGIYSNQPQHF
.	TRBJ2-3	TRBV4-3	TRBD2	TGCGCCAGCAGCCAAGATGGGTTAGCGGGAGGGGAAGATACGCAGTATTTT	CASSQDGLAGGEDTQYF
.	TRBJ2-7	TRBV29-1	.	TGCAGCGTTGAAGATGTGTTCAGCTACGAGCAGTACTTC	CSVEDVFSYEQYF
.	TRBJ2-7	TRBV7-9	.	TGTGCCAGCGCCCAGCAGGGCCCATTCTACGAGCAGTACTTC	CASAQQGPFYEQYF
.	TRBJ2-1	TRBV13	.	TGTGCCAGCAGCTTGAGGGGGAATGAGCAGTTCTTC	CASSLRGNEQFF
.	TRBJ1-3	TRBV28	.	TGTGCCAGCAGCGACGGGCGGGGCCCCGCGGGAAACACCATATATTTT	CASSDGRGPAGNTIYF
once	TRBJ2-7	TRBV25-1	TRBD2	TGTGCCAGCAGTGAACCGATCCATAGCGGGAGTCCCTACGAGCAGTACTTC	CASSEPIHSGSPYEQYF
.	TRBJ1-2	TRBV29-1	.	TGCAGCGTTGAAGATTCCGGGACTTTTAACGGCTACACCTTC	CSVEDSGTFNGYTF
.	TRBJ2-7	TRBV4-1	.	TGCGCCAGCAGCCAAGATTTATACCAGACCTCCTACGAGCAGTACTTC	CASSQDLYQTSYEQYF
.	TRBJ2-7	TRBV19	.	TGTGCCAGTTCAGGAGCCCCCGGATACGAGCAGTACTTC	CASSGAPGYEQYF
.	TRBJ2-2	TRBV4-2	.	TGTGCCAGCAGCCATCCCCTGGGAGCGGCTAACGGGGAGCTGTTTTTT	CASSHPLGAANGELFF
.	TRBJ2-7	TRBV7-9	TRBD2	TGTGCCAGCAGCTTAGGGACCAGCGGGGACTCCTACGAGCAGTACTTC	CASSLGTSGDSYEQYF
.	TRBJ2-7	TRBV30	.	TGTGCCTGGGATACCATGACCTCCTACGAGCAGTACTTC	CAWDTMTSYEQYF
.	TRBJ2-5	TRBV6-5	TRBD2	TGTGCCAGCAGCCGCGAGCGGGGGCAAGAGACCCAGTACTTC	CASSRERGQETQYF
.	TRBJ1-6	TRBV4-3	.	TGCGCCAGCAGCCAAGACCCTAACTGGGCACCCCTCCACTTT	CASSQDPNWAPLHF
.	TRBJ2-7	TRBV28	.	TGTGCCAGCAGCTTCGCGGACTCCTACGAGCAGTACTTC	CASSFADSYEQYF
.	TRBJ1-3	TRBV27	TRBD1	TGTGCCAGCAGTCATACAGGGGCTGGAAACACCATATATTTT	CASSHTGAGNTIYF
.	TRBJ1-1	TRBV29-1	TRBD1	TGCAGCGTTGAGGGGACAGGGGGGTCGGGAGCTTTCTTT	CSVEGTGGSGAFF
.	TRBJ2-1	TRBV27	.	TGTGCCAGCAGCACCGTCGGAGTTAGGAATGAGCAGTTCTTC	CASSTVGVRNEQFF
.	TRBJ1-2	TRBV2	TRBD1	TGTGCCAGCAGTCCCGGGACAGAAGACTATGGCTACACCTTC	CASSPGTEDYGYTF
.	TRBJ2-7	TRBV27	.	TGTGCCAGCAGTTTATCGATTGGGAACCCCTACGAGCAGTACTTC	CASSLSIGNPYEQYF
.	TRBJ1-2	TRBV7-9	.	TGTGCCAGCAGAAACACAGGCGACTCCTATGGCTACACCTTC	CASRNTGDSYGYTF
.	TRBJ1-5	TRBV27	.	TGTGCCAGCAGTTTAGGCCAGGAAAATCAGCCCCAGCATTTT	CASSLGQENQPQHF
.	TRBJ2-2	TRBV9	.	TGTGCCAGCAGCGTAGTAGGGGGAGGGACCGGGGAGCTGTTTTTT	CASSVVGGGTGELFF
.	TRBJ1-2	TRBV7-2	.	TGTGCCAGCAGCTTAGAAGAAATAAACTATGGCTACACCTTC	CASSLEEINYGYTF
.	TRBJ2-1	TRBV6-5	TRBD2	TGTGCCAGCAGCTACCTTGCGGGGGGCGATGAGCAGTTCTTC	CASSYLAGGDEQFF
.	TRBJ1-1	TRBV19	.	TGTGCCAGTAACTTGGATGATTACACTGAAGCTTTCTTT	CASNLDDYTEAFF
once	TRBJ1-2	TRBV2	TRBD1	TGTGCCATCACAGGGGGCGAGGTCTATGGCTACACCTTC	CAITGGEVYGYTF
.	TRBJ2-7	TRBV5-4	.	TGTGCCAGCAGCTTGGGTGGCGGGTCGCAGCAGTACTTC	CASSLGGGSQQYF
.	TRBJ2-3	TRBV13	TRBD1	TGTGCCAGCAGCTCCGGGACAGGTTTGGATACGCAGTATTTT	CASSSGTGLDTQYF
.	TRBJ2-1	TRBV4-1	.	TGCGCCAGCAGCCAATTAGGGGCATTAGAGCAGTTCTTC	CASSQLGALEQFF
once	TRBJ1-2	TRBV7-2	.	TGTGCCAGCAGCTTAGTCACCCGGAGTAACTATGGCTACACCTTC	CASSLVTRSNYGYTF
.	TRBJ2-7	TRBV7-9	TRBD1	TGTGCCAGCAGCCTGCCAGGGACAGGGGTCTACGAGCAGTACTTC	CASSLPGTGVYEQYF
.	TRBJ1-5	TRBV5-4	.	TGTGCCAGCAGCTTGGATCTGGGTCAGCCCCAGCATTTT	CASSLDLGQPQHF
.	TRBJ2-7	TRBV6-5	TRBD1	TGTGCCAGCAGTTCAACAGGGGGCGGCGAGCAGTACTTC	CASSSTGGGEQYF
.	TRBJ2-2	TRBV19	.	TGTGCCAGTAGTACAGATTTGAACACCGGGGAGCTGTTTTTT	CASSTDLNTGELFF
.	TRBJ2-1	TRBV10-1	TRBD2	TGCGCCAGCAGCCCCGTCCCCCGACTAGCGGGAGAAGACAATGAGCAGTTCTTC	CASSPVPRLAGEDNEQFF
.	TRBJ1-4	TRBV9	TRBD1	TGTGCCAGCAGCGCCACCGGGACAGGCGAGATCTATGAAAAACTGTTTTTT	CASSATGTGEIYEKLFF
once	TRBJ1-1	TRBV28	.	TGTGCCAGCAGTTATGGGGGGGAGGGCACTGAAGCTTTCTTT	CASSYGGEGTEAFF
.	TRBJ2-1	TRBV4-2	.	TGTGCCAGCAGCCAACTAGCGAGCTCCAATGAGCAGTTCTTC	CASSQLASSNEQFF
.	TRBJ2-7	TRBV28	.	TGTGCCAGCAGTTTCGGGACGGATAACTCCTACGAGCAGTACTTC	CASSFGTDNSYEQYF
once	TRBJ1-1	TRBV7-9	.	TGTGCCAGCAGCCCGCCTGGGGGGCTGAACACTGAAGCTTTCTTT	CASSPPGGLNTEAFF
.	TRBJ2-7	TRBV28	.	TGTGCCAGCAGTTTAGAGCCTCCCGGGTTGGGGTCTTACGAGCAGTACTTC	CASSLEPPGLGSYEQYF
.	TRBJ2-1	TRBV6-6	.	TGTGCCAGCACCACTGGGTCAGGGGCCTACAATGAGCAGTTCTTC	CASTTGSGAYNEQFF
.	TRBJ2-1	TRBV13	TRBD2	TGTGCCAGCAGCTTAGGCCTAGCGGGAATTGGCAATGAGCAGTTCTTC	CASSLGLAGIGNEQFF
.	TRBJ2-3	TRBV10-3	.	TGTGCCATCAGTGAAGGTGTGGGGGGCCCAGATACGCAGTATTTT	CAISEGVGGPDTQYF
.	TRBJ1-6	TRBV4-2	TRBD1	TGTGCCAGCCGACCGGGACAGGGGAATTCACCCCTCCACTTT	CASRPGQGNSPLHF
once	TRBJ2-5	TRBV7-8	.	TGTGCCAGCAGCTTAGTTTGGCGGCCCCAAGAGACCCAGTACTTC	CASSLVWRPQETQYF
.	TRBJ1-4	TRBV28	.	TGTGCCAGCAATAACCTTTCGGCAACTAATGAAAAACTGTTTTTT	CASNNLSATNEKLFF